This entry lists 14 T cell receptor beta chains sequenced from one sample in a study of blood T cell repertoires in COVID-19 (dated by TCRdb to the early 2020s). Receptor libraries were prepared by the immunoSEQ multiplex PCR assay. TCRdb mirrors the immuneACCESS table, restricted to in-frame sequences. Some clones are absent from its copies; in checked studies, under half trace to an unresolved V gene, and the reason for the others is unknown. The sample table contains tens of thousands of clones; only one count was recorded for about 88% of them. Of the sample, about 64% falls within the top ten clones. The source material was peripheral blood. These receptor sequences come from a man aged 70-80 years with acute or convalescent COVID-19.

This clone was counted once. This sequence joins TRBV27 and TRBJ2-3; D unclear. Per the germline V gene, CDR1 is MNHEY and CDR2 is SMNVEV (reference sequence). The CDR3 is made up of 14 amino acids. V lost 4 bases to trimming and J lost 3 bases, with 11 bases between them. The CDR3 sequence: CASSSPPQTDTQYF. As DNA, the CDR3 is TGTGCCAGCAGTTCTCCCCCACAGACAGATACGCAGTATTTT.

The CDR3 nucleotides are TGTGCCAGCTCACCACTGGCGGGACAGGGGACCCGTGAAGAACACTTT. As protein: CASSPLAGQGTREEHF. The chain couples TRBV18 to TRBJ1-6; TRBD1 aligns across 10 bases. In germline, CDR1 is KGHSH, CDR2 LQKENI. This CDR3 is 16 amino acids long. Trimming cost V 1 base and J 19 bases; bases outside gene matches: 16. Combining the CDR3 with reference TRBV18 and TRBJ1-6 gives the whole variable domain NAGVMQNPRHLVRRRGQEARLRCSPMKGHSHVYWYRQLPEEGLKFMVYLQKENIIDESGMPKERFSAEFPKEGPSILRIQQVVRGDSAAYFCASSPLAGQGTREEHFGNGTRLTVT.

The J gene is TRBJ1-2, the V gene TRBV9, with D possibly matching TRBD1 (6 bases). Trimming shortened V by 0 bases and J by 13 bases, and 13 bases separated the two germline ends. Germline CDR1 reads SGDLS; CDR2 reads YYNGEE. The CDR3 runs to 12 residues. The CDR3 sequence is CASSVEGRGFTF. The CDR3 DNA is TGTGCCAGCAGCGTAGAGGGCAGGGGATTCACCTTC.

This clone was seen only once. V is TRBV7-9 and J is TRBJ1-5, with 7 nucleotides matching TRBD1. The V gene's germline CDR1 is SEHNR and CDR2 FQNEAQ (reference sequence). The CDR3 is made up of 15 amino acids. V trimming: 3 bases; J trimming: 0 bases; junction bases outside the gene matches: 2. The CDR3 sequence is CASSLGDSSNQPQHF. The CDR3 region has the DNA TGTGCCAGCAGCTTGGGGGACAGTAGCAATCAGCCCCAGCATTTT.

The V gene is TRBV6-2 or TRBV6-3, the J gene TRBJ2-5; 8 bases are a match to TRBD2. Germline lookup yields CDR1 MNHEY and CDR2 SVGEGT. With 5 bases clipped from V and 7 bases from J, the junction kept 12 bases outside the gene matches. The CDR3 consists of 15 residues. The DNA for the CDR3 is TGTGCCAGCAGTAAGACGACTAGCGAAGCTGGGACCCAGTACTTC. This encodes CASSKTTSEAGTQYF.

The chain links TRBV11-2 to TRBJ1-1, with D tentatively TRBD1 (5 bases). V was shortened by 3 bases and J by 5 bases, with 16 bases between the two germline ends. The CDR3 is made up of 15 amino acids. The germline V gene has CDR1 SGHAT and CDR2 FQNNGV. CDR3 amino acids: CASSFTLGGGTEAFF. The CDR3 region has the DNA TGTGCCAGCAGCTTTACCCTGGGCGGGGGGACTGAAGCTTTCTTT. The full variable domain, its missing parts supplied by reference TRBV11-2 and TRBJ1-1, is EAGVAQSPRYKIIEKRQSVAFWCNPISGHATLYWYQQILGQGPKLLIQFQNNGVVDDSQLPKDRFSAERLKGVDSTLKIQPAKLEDSAVYLCASSFTLGGGTEAFFGQGTRLTVV.

V and J are TRBV3-1 (or the pseudogene TRBV3-2) and TRBJ2-3, with a tentative D call TRBD2 (5 bases). The CDR3 is made up of 17 amino acids. Germline CDR1 reads LGHDT; CDR2 reads YNNKEL (reference sequence). The V and J ends lost 0 bases and 6 bases respectively, with 19 bases between them. In DNA form, the CDR3 reads TGTGCCAGCAGCCAAGATAACCCAGCGGAGCCCAGGGATACGCAGTATTTT. Translated: CASSQDNPAEPRDTQYF.

The chain employs TRBV3-1 (or the pseudogene TRBV3-2) and TRBJ1-2; possibly TRBD1 for D (5 bases). V lost 1 base and J 2 bases, leaving 8 bases between the germline ends. The CDR3 is made up of 14 amino acids. The germline CDR1 and CDR2 sequences are LGHDT and YNNKEL (reference sequence). This CDR3 reads CASSQASGNYGYTF. As DNA, the CDR3 is TGTGCCAGCAGCCAAGCTTCAGGGAACTATGGCTACACCTTC.

The CDR3 DNA reads TGTGCCAGCAGCCTTACCGTAACAGGGAATTCACCCCTCCACTTT. Protein product: CASSLTVTGNSPLHF. The chain joins TRBV16 to TRBJ1-6; D is possibly TRBD1 (6 bases). CDR3 size: 15 residues. V gave up 4 bases and J gave up 7 bases, with 14 bases separating them. Germline CDR1 is KGHSY and CDR2 is FQNENV.

The chain joins TRBV19 to TRBJ1-1; no reliable D call. The CDR3 covers 13 residues. CDR1 is LNHDA, CDR2 SQIVND, per germline (reference sequence). V lost 5 bases, J lost 2 bases, and 9 bases lay in between. The CDR3 DNA follows: TGTGCCAGTAGTGTTCGGAGAAACACTGAAGCTTTCTTT. Translated: CASSVRRNTEAFF.

V usage is TRBV5-1 and J usage is TRBJ2-5; 8 bases agree with TRBD1. There are 14 residues in the CDR3. J gave up 2 bases and V 4 bases, and 4 bases lay outside the gene matches. CDR1 is SGHRS and CDR2 is YFSETQ in the germline V gene. The CDR3 DNA reads as TGCGCCAGCAGCGTGGGACAGGCTCAAGAGACCCAGTACTTC. Its translation is CASSVGQAQETQYF.

V usage is TRBV4-1 and J usage is TRBJ1-4, with 7 positions matching TRBD1. CDR3 length: 15 residues. J gave up 3 bases and V 5 bases, and 6 bases lay outside the gene matches. Germline V gene sequence: CDR1 MGHRA, CDR2 YSYEKL. The CDR3, as DNA: TGCGCCAGCAGCGGGCCCGGGACAGCTAATGAAAAACTGTTTTTT. As protein: CASSGPGTANEKLFF.

This clone was seen just once. V usage is TRBV12-3 or TRBV12-4 and J usage is TRBJ1-1; 9 bases match TRBD1. Losses at the gene ends were 6 bases for V and 8 bases for J; bases not matched to a gene: 7. The CDR3 extends over 13 amino acids. Written as DNA, the CDR3 is TGTGCCAGCAGCCCTGACAGGGGGGCCGAAGCTTTCTTT. Its protein product is CASSPDRGAEAFF.

The V gene is TRBV25-1, the J gene TRBJ2-7; 8 bases are a match to TRBD1. This CDR3 comprises 16 residues. Germline CDR1 and CDR2: MGHDK and SYGVNS. The junction had 8 bases not matched to a gene; V was cut back by 1 base and J by 3 bases. The CDR3 sequence: CASSESGRQGHYEQYF. CDR3 sequence (DNA): TGTGCCAGCAGTGAATCGGGGAGACAGGGGCACTACGAGCAGTACTTC.